The 16 T cell receptor beta chains given below trace back to one sample, sequenced in a study of yellow fever vaccine responses in identical twins. TCRdb independently ran MiXCR on the RT-PCR reads; one entry per CDR3 protein. The table lists 5,000 to 6,500 distinct CDR3 sequences, 86% of them singletons. The sequencing used T cells from blood (PBMCs), unsorted or a sorted subset (not recorded which), collected before or after yellow fever vaccination (not recorded which). The receptors were gathered from a woman aged 18-29 years who received the yellow fever vaccine.

This chain links TRBV24-1 with TRBJ2-1; 11 bases agree with TRBD1. In germline, CDR1 is KGHDR, CDR2 SFDVKD. This CDR3 region has 16 residues. Losses at the gene ends were 2 bases for V and 8 bases for J; bases not matched to a gene: 7. The CDR3 DNA reads TGTGCCACCAGTGATTACGGGACAGGGGGTTGGGATGAGCAGTTCTTC. Encoded protein: CATSDYGTGGWDEQFF.

Comments on this clonotype: The junction does not match germline at one end; this may be a read error. This rearrangement joins TRBV7-1 to TRBJ1-1; no reliable D call. TRBV7-1 is placed among ORFs of uncertain function. This CDR3 has 15 amino acids. DNA for the CDR3: TGTGCCAGCAGCCCAGCAGAACGGACGAACACTGAAGCTTTCTTT. This encodes CASSPAERTNTEAFF.

CDR3: CASSSTGVTSGNTIYF. Written as DNA, the CDR3 is TGCGCCAGCAGCTCGACAGGGGTTACGTCTGGAAACACCATATATTTT. The chain combines TRBV5-1 with TRBJ1-3; TRBD1 aligns across 8 bases. CDR3 length: 16 residues. With 3 bases clipped from V and 1 base from J, the junction kept 6 bases outside the gene matches. From germline, CDR1 is SGHRS and CDR2 YFSETQ.

This chain uses TRBV2 with TRBJ1-2, with TRBD1 matching 8 bases. The CDR3 consists of 12 residues. Germline V gene lookup returns CDR1 SNHLY and CDR2 FYNNEI. With 4 bases clipped from V and 8 bases from J, the junction kept 3 bases outside the gene matches. The CDR3 DNA reads TGTGCCAGCAGTGGGACAGGGTACGGCTACACCTTC. It specifies CASSGTGYGYTF.

The rearrangement joins TRBV12-3 or TRBV12-4 to TRBJ2-1, with 7 positions matching TRBD2. The length of the CDR3 is 15 residues. Losses at the gene ends were 5 bases for V and 4 bases for J; bases not matched to a gene: 8. CDR3 nucleotide sequence: TGTGCCAGCAGTCCGCAGACTAGCACGTACAATGAGCAGTTCTTC. Protein: CASSPQTSTYNEQFF.

This rearrangement joins TRBV7-6 to TRBJ2-5, with 7 bases lining up with TRBD2. Germline CDR1 SGHVS, CDR2 FNYEAQ. V lost 1 base to trimming and J lost 4 bases; unmatched junction nucleotides: 6. The CDR3 covers 15 residues. CDR3 sequence: CASSLGSGDRETQYF. The DNA of the CDR3 is TGTGCCAGCAGCTTAGGAAGCGGGGATAGAGAGACCCAGTACTTC.

The V gene is TRBV12-3 or TRBV12-4, the J gene TRBJ2-5; no firm D call. V was trimmed by 1 base and J by 1 base, leaving 7 bases between them. This CDR3 spans 14 amino acids. CDR3 amino acids: CASSLVWSQETQYF. The CDR3 DNA sequence: TGTGCCAGCAGTTTAGTCTGGAGCCAAGAGACCCAGTACTTC.

This clonotype has just one count. The rearrangement uses TRBV15 and TRBJ2-3; D gene ambiguous. Trimming took off 1 base at V and 0 bases at J, with 8 bases between the two ends. Germline lookup yields CDR1 LNHNV and CDR2 YYDKDF (reference sequence). The CDR3 is made up of 15 amino acids. DNA for the CDR3: TGTGCCACCAGCAGAGGGGTCCTCAGCACAGATACGCAGTATTTT. Translated, it gives CATSRGVLSTDTQYF.

This rearrangement joins TRBV18 to TRBJ1-5; D is unresolved. Per germline, CDR1 KGHSH and CDR2 LQKENI. The CDR3 contains 14 residues. The ends were cut back, 1 base at V and 6 bases at J, with 10 bases in the middle. This CDR3 is CASSPLGEAQPQHF. The CDR3 DNA follows: TGTGCCAGCTCACCACTGGGTGAGGCTCAGCCCCAGCATTTT.

CDR3 loop: CASSSGTVNTEAFF. In DNA, the CDR3 is TGTGCCAGCAGCTCGGGAACAGTGAACACTGAAGCTTTCTTT. V usage is TRBV7-1 and J usage is TRBJ1-1; no definite D call. Being an ORF, TRBV7-1 has a function that is uncertain. CDR3 length equals 14 residues. Trimming stripped 3 bases from V and 0 bases from J, with 8 bases between.

The CDR3 region has the DNA TGCAGCGTTAAGGCTGATTTTTACGAGCAGTACTTC. It is translated as CSVKADFYEQYF. The chain combines TRBV29-1 with TRBJ2-7; D not certain. The germline V and J ends were trimmed by 5 bases and 4 bases, with 12 bases remaining between them. The length of the CDR3 is 12 residues. CDR1 SQVTM and CDR2 ANQGSEA come from the germline V gene.

The chain is built from TRBV28 and TRBJ2-3; D may correspond to TRBD1 or TRBD2 (5 bases each). V lost 5 bases, J lost 1 base, and 10 bases lay in between. This CDR3 has 14 residues. Germline CDR1 MDHEN, CDR2 SYDVKM. The CDR3 loop reads CASSLLGGTDTQYF. In nucleotides, the CDR3 is TGTGCCAGCAGTCTTTTGGGGGGCACAGATACGCAGTATTTT.

This clonotype was detected once. V and J are TRBV6-2 or TRBV6-3 and TRBJ2-1, with D uncertain. The V end lost 0 bases, the J end lost 4 bases, and 16 bases lay between the germline ends. The germline V gene has CDR1 MNHEY and CDR2 SVGEGT. This CDR3 is 17 amino acids long. The CDR3 protein is CASSYSAQLAEYNEQFF. The CDR3 region has the DNA TGTGCCAGCAGTTACTCGGCCCAGCTCGCTGAATACAATGAGCAGTTCTTC.

The gene calls are TRBV30 and TRBJ2-7; D is undetermined. Per germline, CDR1 GTSNPN and CDR2 SVGIG (reference sequence). CDR3 length: 13 residues. Trimming pared 2 bases from V and 3 bases from J, leaving 11 bases between. The CDR3 region is CAWSPSLVYEQYF. CDR3 DNA: TGTGCCTGGAGTCCCTCTCTTGTCTACGAGCAGTACTTC.

The chain couples TRBV7-2 to TRBJ2-3; 9 bases line up with TRBD1. The CDR3 spans 15 residues. J gave up 3 bases and V 5 bases, and 6 bases lay outside the gene matches. In germline, CDR1 is SGHTA, CDR2 FQGNSA. CDR3 coding DNA: TGTGCCAGCAGCGAACCGGACAGGGGAACAGATACGCAGTATTTT. Its protein is CASSEPDRGTDTQYF.

The J gene is TRBJ1-1, the V gene TRBV5-1; TRBD1 is a possible D gene (5 bases). This CDR3 contains 14 residues. The V end was cut by 0 bases, the J end by 6 bases, with 12 bases between. Germline V lookup: CDR1 SGHRS, CDR2 YFSETQ. In nucleotides, the CDR3 is TGCGCCAGCAGCTTGGCCAGGGTGGGCCCTGAAGCTTTCTTT. It translates to CASSLARVGPEAFF.